Shown below are 32 T cell receptor beta chains from a single sample sequenced in a study of T cell repertoires in cytomegalovirus infection. TCRdb processed the reads anew with MiXCR; each CDR3 protein has one entry. The sample has approximately 910,000 distinct CDR3 sequences, approximately 32% seen once; the top ten hold under 15%. For these receptors, no antigen is known. The sample here was cultured CD8+ T cells from PBMCs, taken from culture after CMV antigen stimulation. All receptors derive from a human donor in good health (CMV status not recorded). Some clones in this sample may be carry-over from other donors' samples.

The sample holds many counts of this clonotype. One end of the junction is discordant with germline, which a read error may explain. V is TRBV4-1 and J is TRBJ1-2; 7 bases align to TRBD1. CDR1 and CDR2 from the germline V gene are MGHRA and YSYEKL. This CDR3 comprises 13 residues. The CDR3 loop reads CASSQDRNYGYTF. The DNA of the CDR3 is TGTGCCAGCAGTCAGGACAGGAACTATGGCTACACCTTC.

The chain uses TRBV7-9 and TRBJ1-2, with 11 positions matching TRBD1. V was pared by 1 base and J by 4 bases, with 14 bases of the junction left unmatched. The CDR3 has 19 residues. From germline, CDR1 is SEHNR and CDR2 FQNEAQ (reference sequence). CDR3 sequence: CASSLGTPRDRGSLYGYTF. The CDR3, as DNA: TGTGCCAGCAGCTTAGGAACGCCCCGGGACAGGGGGTCCCTCTATGGCTACACCTTC.

The V call is TRBV19, the J call TRBJ1-5; D might be TRBD1 (6 bases). This CDR3 region has 16 residues. V was clipped by 7 bases and J by 1 base, with 17 bases between them. Germline assignment: CDR1 LNHDA and CDR2 SQIVND (reference sequence). In DNA, the CDR3 is TGTGCCAGTACCCTGGGTGGGGGGCTAAGCAATCAGCCCCAGCATTTT. It codes for CASTLGGGLSNQPQHF.

There are many counts of this clonotype. The rearrangement joins TRBV7-6 to TRBJ2-6; D is unclear. V dropped 5 bases and J dropped 0 bases, with 11 bases sitting between them. The CDR3 spans 16 residues. CDR1 and CDR2 (germline): SGHVS, FNYEAQ. CDR3 nucleotides: TGTGCCAGCAGCGCGAGCGTTCACTCTGGGGCCAACGTCCTGACTTTC. It translates to CASSASVHSGANVLTF.

This clonotype was recorded a few times. The V call is TRBV28, the J call TRBJ1-5, with D hard to call. From germline, CDR1 is MDHEN and CDR2 SYDVKM. V dropped 1 base and J dropped 6 bases, with 4 bases sitting between them. The CDR3 is made up of 12 amino acids. Written as DNA, the CDR3 is TGTGCCAGCAGTTTATTCTCTCAGCCCCAGCATTTT. Amino acid sequence: CASSLFSQPQHF.

In this sample, this clonotype turned up a few times. The CDR3 nucleotides are TGTGCCAGCAGCTTAGGAGCGGCGGGGGTATCTGAAGCTTTCTTT. This encodes CASSLGAAGVSEAFF. This chain uses TRBV7-9 with TRBJ1-1; possibly TRBD1 for D (5 bases). The V gene's germline CDR1 is SEHNR and CDR2 FQNEAQ (reference sequence). V lost 1 base and J lost 6, with 15 bases in between. CDR3 length: 15 residues.

A word on this clonotype: A much larger clonotype is one base distant, so this may be a read error. The chain is built from TRBV7-2 and TRBJ2-1; D is possibly TRBD1 (6 bases). Per the germline V gene, CDR1 is SGHTA and CDR2 is FQGNSA. CDR3 length: 15 residues. For the CDR3, the DNA is TGTGCCAACAGCCCGGGCGGCAGGGGACAAGATGAGCAGTTCTTC. This encodes CANSPGGRGQDEQFF.

This clonotype was recorded a few times. The V gene is TRBV7-4, the J gene TRBJ2-2, with 7 bases aligning to TRBD2. The germline V gene encodes CDR1 SGHVT and CDR2 SQSDAQ. V was pared by 1 base and J by 0 bases, with 8 bases of the junction left unmatched. The CDR3 is 18 amino acids. CDR3 DNA sequence: TGTGCCAGCAGCTTAGGACTAGCTAATACCGCGAACACCGGGGAGCTGTTTTTT. Protein sequence: CASSLGLANTANTGELFF.

There are a few counts of this clonotype. The rearrangement joins TRBV15 to TRBJ1-2, with no clear D. The CDR3 is 13 amino acids. In germline, CDR1 is LNHNV, CDR2 YYDKDF (reference sequence). The V and J ends lost 4 bases and 6 bases respectively, with 12 bases between them. CDR3 in DNA: TGTGCCACCAGCATTCCCGGGGATGATGGCTACACCTTC. Amino acids: CATSIPGDDGYTF.

The gene calls are TRBV10-3 and TRBJ2-2; 8 bases fit TRBD2. V lost 4 bases and J lost 7; bases outside the gene matches: 17. CDR1 ENHRY and CDR2 SYGVKD come from the germline V gene. CDR3 length: 18 residues. In DNA, the CDR3 is TGTGCCATCAGTGTCGCGCCCCCTGGGCGGGGGGACATCGGGGAGCTGTTTTTT. Translating gives CAISVAPPGRGDIGELFF.

A few counts support this clonotype. The V and J genes are TRBV7-9 and TRBJ2-1; TRBD1 agrees at 9 bases. The CDR3 contains 15 residues. J was trimmed by 7 bases and V by 2 bases; bases with no gene match: 6. Germline assignment: CDR1 SEHNR and CDR2 FQNEAQ (reference sequence). CDR3 in DNA: TGTGCCAGCAGCTTACATCCGGGACAGGGAAATGAGCAGTTCTTC. Its translation: CASSLHPGQGNEQFF.

In this sample, this clonotype turned up many times. This chain connects TRBV7-6 to TRBJ2-7, with D perhaps matching TRBD1 (5 bases). Germline V gene lookup returns CDR1 SGHVS and CDR2 FNYEAQ. This CDR3 has 16 residues. Trimming removed 3 bases from V and 6 bases from J, with 21 bases in between. CDR3 nucleotides: TGTGCCAGCAGCTTTTTCCCTGTAGGGCTAAGGGGCGAGCAGTACTTC. Its translation is CASSFFPVGLRGEQYF.

V is TRBV20-1 and J is TRBJ1-3, with D possibly matching TRBD1 (5 bases). The germline V gene encodes CDR1 DFQATT and CDR2 SNEGSKA (reference sequence). The germline V and J ends were trimmed by 6 bases and 3 bases, with 15 bases remaining between them. This CDR3 region has 14 residues. DNA for the CDR3: TGCAGTGCCCGACTGGGGCTCGATGGAAACACCATATATTTT. It codes for CSARLGLDGNTIYF.

This chain links TRBV6-1 with TRBJ2-4; D not certain. This CDR3 has 14 residues. CDR1 is MNHNS, CDR2 SASEGT, per germline. The germline V and J ends were trimmed by 6 bases and 2 bases, with 11 bases remaining between them. DNA of the CDR3: TGTGCCAGCAGCACCATGGGTACCAAAAACATTCAGTACTTC. Translation gives CASSTMGTKNIQYF.

This clonotype has a single count. The chain carries TRBV5-6 and TRBJ2-5; TRBD1 matches 8 bases. The CDR3 spans 15 residues. Germline V CDR1 and CDR2: SGHDT, YYEEEE. The V segment lost 4 bases and the J segment 5 bases; nucleotides outside the gene matches: 10. Here the CDR3 reads CASSPRGLGTETQYF. CDR3 nucleotides: TGTGCCAGCAGCCCCAGGGGGCTTGGTACTGAGACCCAGTACTTC.

The rearrangement uses TRBV5-1 and TRBJ1-1; perhaps TRBD1 as D (5 bases). This CDR3 has 18 residues. V lost 0 bases and J lost 5, with 23 bases in between. Germline CDR1 is SGHRS and CDR2 is YFSETQ. This CDR3 reads CASSLESGIVMGWTEAFF. The CDR3 DNA is TGCGCCAGCAGCTTGGAATCAGGGATCGTAATGGGATGGACTGAAGCTTTCTTT. Complete variable domain (other parts from reference TRBV5-1 and TRBJ1-1): KAGVTQTPRYLIKTRGQQVTLSCSPISGHRSVSWYQQTPGQGLQFLFEYFSETQRNKGNFPGRFSGRQFSNSRSEMNVSTLELGDSALYLCASSLESGIVMGWTEAFFGQGTRLTVV.

The chain combines TRBV7-9 with TRBJ2-7; 7 bases map to TRBD1. CDR1 and CDR2 from the germline V gene are SEHNR and FQNEAQ (reference sequence). The length of the CDR3 is 15 residues. Unmatched junction bases numbered 13, after V lost 4 bases and J lost 7 bases. CDR3 bases: TGTGCCAGCAGCTCCGGGACAGCCGATTCGGGAGAGCAGTACTTC. Translating it yields CASSSGTADSGEQYF. Based on the CDR3 plus reference TRBV7-9 and TRBJ2-7, the full variable domain is DTGVSQNPRHKITKRGQNVTFRCDPISEHNRLYWYRQTLGQGPEFLTYFQNEAQLEKSRLLSDRFSAERPKGSFSTLEIQRTEQGDSAMYLCASSSGTADSGEQYFGPGTRLTVT.

The J gene is TRBJ2-7, the V gene TRBV19, with a tentative D call TRBD2 (5 bases). CDR1 and CDR2 (germline): LNHDA, SQIVND (reference sequence). V was pared by 3 bases and J by 5 bases, with 8 bases between. The CDR3 is 12 residues long. This chain's CDR3 is CASSIKGDEQYF. The DNA for the CDR3 is TGTGCCAGTAGTATCAAGGGAGACGAGCAGTACTTC. Together with reference TRBV19 and TRBJ2-7, the CDR3 gives the full variable domain: DGGITQSPKYLFRKEGQNVTLSCEQNLNHDAMYWYRQDPGQGLRLIYYSQIVNDFQKGDIAEGYSVSREKKESFPLTVTSAQKNPTAFYLCASSIKGDEQYFGPGTRLTVT.

A note on this clonotype: A much larger clone lies one base from this, so it may be a read error. CDR3 nucleotide sequence: TGTGCCAGCAGCTTAGACATGGCCCTAGCGGGGATTACAGATACGCAGTATTTT. This encodes CASSLDMALAGITDTQYF. This sequence joins TRBV7-6 and TRBJ2-3; TRBD2 matches 9 bases. CDR1 is SGHVS, CDR2 FNYEAQ, per germline. Trimming cost V 1 base and J 3 bases; bases outside gene matches: 11. This CDR3 is 18 amino acids long.

The chain uses TRBV12-3 or TRBV12-4 and TRBJ2-3; a possible D gene is TRBD2 (5 bases). This CDR3 contains 15 residues. Between the trimmed V and J ends, which lost 3 bases and 0 bases, there was a span of 10 bases. The CDR3 reads CASSLKRTSTDTQYF. CDR3 bases: TGTGCCAGCAGTTTGAAGCGGACGAGCACAGATACGCAGTATTTT.

This clonotype occurred a few times. V and J are TRBV6-1 and TRBJ2-3; D is undetermined. Germline V gene lookup returns CDR1 MNHNS and CDR2 SASEGT. V lost 1 base to trimming and J lost 0 bases, with 8 bases between them. CDR3 size: 15 residues. The CDR3: CASSEGAFSTDTQYF. The CDR3 DNA reads as TGTGCCAGCAGTGAAGGAGCGTTCAGCACAGATACGCAGTATTTT.

This clonotype was detected a few times. The CDR3 nucleotides read TGTGCCAGCAGCCCTTCCGGGACAACCACTAGCACAGATACGCAGTATTTT. It codes for CASSPSGTTTSTDTQYF. The chain uses TRBV7-9 and TRBJ2-3, with D perhaps matching TRBD1 (6 bases). The V gene lost 5 bases and the J gene lost 0 bases, with 18 bases spanning the gap. The CDR3 covers 17 residues. The germline V gene encodes CDR1 SEHNR and CDR2 FQNEAQ (reference sequence).

The chain has TRBV6-5 and TRBJ2-7, with unresolved D. This CDR3 is 16 amino acids long. Germline V gene sequence: CDR1 MNHEY, CDR2 SVGAGI. The V end was cut by 0 bases, the J end by 1 base, with 13 bases between. The CDR3 loop reads CASSYSIGYSSYEQYF. The CDR3 DNA follows: TGTGCCAGCAGTTACTCGATAGGGTACAGTTCCTACGAGCAGTACTTC.

This clonotype was counted only a few times. The chain is built from TRBV18 and TRBJ2-5; D could derive from TRBD1 or TRBD2 (5 bases each). Trimming shortened V by 3 bases and J by 7 bases, and 27 bases separated the two germline ends. This CDR3 has 18 amino acids. Germline V gene sequence: CDR1 KGHSH, CDR2 LQKENI. DNA of the CDR3: TGTGCCAGCTCACCGACCTCTGATATTCCGGGACCAGTGGGGACCCAGTACTTC. This sequence encodes CASSPTSDIPGPVGTQYF.

There are a few counts of this clonotype. The rearrangement links TRBV27 to TRBJ2-3; D is perhaps TRBD2 (5 bases). Germline-derived CDR1 and CDR2 are MNHEY and SMNVEV (reference sequence). The CDR3 consists of 16 residues. V was cut by 8 bases and J by 4 bases, with 22 bases left in between. The CDR3 nucleotides read TGTGCCAGCGGGTATAGTTCGGGGTTCAGCGCAGATACGCAGTATTTT. Translated, it gives CASGYSSGFSADTQYF.

The chain uses TRBV5-6 and TRBJ2-1; D unresolved. The V gene lost 1 base and the J gene lost 15 bases, with 14 bases spanning the gap. Germline CDR1 reads SGHDT; CDR2 reads YYEEEE. The CDR3 is 12 amino acids. This CDR3 reads CASSLRAPGLFF. In DNA form, the CDR3 reads TGTGCCAGCAGCTTGCGCGCGCCGGGTCTGTTCTTC.

The rearrangement joins TRBV12-5 to TRBJ2-5, with TRBD1 matching 9 bases. This CDR3 has 15 residues. Per germline, CDR1 LGHNT and CDR2 FRNRAP. V trimming: 6 bases; J trimming: 4 bases; junction bases outside the gene matches: 9. The CDR3 coding sequence is TGTGCTAGTGGCCGGCCTGAGGACAGGGGAGAGACCCAGTACTTC. This codes for CASGRPEDRGETQYF.

The rearrangement links TRBV27 to TRBJ2-1; 9 bases are shared with TRBD1. The CDR3 spans 14 residues. Germline-derived CDR1 and CDR2 are MNHEY and SMNVEV (reference sequence). J lost 5 bases, V lost 5 bases, and 4 bases had no gene match. CDR3 sequence: CASSIGTGNNEQFF. As DNA, the CDR3 is TGTGCCAGCAGTATAGGGACAGGGAACAATGAGCAGTTCTTC.

This clonotype has at least ten counts. The V and J genes are TRBV7-8 and TRBJ2-5, with D uncertain. Trimming left V 7 bases short and J 4 bases short, with 7 bases between. The CDR3 totals 11 residues. CDR1 and CDR2 from the germline V gene are SGHVS and FQNEAQ. The CDR3 nucleotides read TGTGCCAGCATCCACGGAGAGACCCAGTACTTC. Residues: CASIHGETQYF.

This clonotype appeared a single time. The CDR3 loop reads CVTYIAGQHGSQAFF. For the CDR3, the DNA is TGTGTCACCTATATAGCGGGACAGCATGGATCTCAGGCTTTCTTT. The chain links TRBV12-3 or TRBV12-4 to TRBJ1-1; 7 bases align to TRBD1. CDR3 length equals 15 residues.

The sample holds a few counts of this clonotype. The V and J genes are TRBV4-3 and TRBJ2-1, with 7 bases lining up with TRBD2. The V segment lost 2 bases and the J segment 5 bases; nucleotides outside the gene matches: 9. This CDR3 is 16 amino acids long. Germline V gives CDR1 LGHNA, CDR2 YSLEER. The CDR3 loop reads CASSQWFATSDNEQFF. In nucleotides, the CDR3 is TGCGCCAGCAGCCAATGGTTCGCTACTAGCGACAATGAGCAGTTCTTC.

Comment on this clonotype: This may come from a read error, since a much larger clone is one base off. This rearrangement joins TRBV27 to TRBJ1-1, with TRBD1 matching 7 bases. Germline CDR1 and CDR2: MNHEY and SMNVEV (reference sequence). The length of the CDR3 is 14 residues. The junction had 5 bases not matched to a gene; V was cut back by 6 bases and J by 1 base. This CDR3 reads CASRKQGWNTEAFF. Here the CDR3 DNA reads TGTGCCAGCAGAAAACAGGGGTGGAACACTGAAGCTTTCTTT.